This record concerns one T cell receptor beta chain sequence. Its specificity is not known. This entry comes from a study of OX40 agonist ivuxolimab in advanced cancers. The overall study: The dose-escalation cohort was around 83% male, with a mean age of approximately 61 years, ranging roughly 23 to 79. Findings and limits, study-wide: At doses 0.1 to 3.0 mg/kg, CD4+ and CD8+ clones expanded. Some nonresponders likewise displayed low normalized T-cell clonal expansion. Expanded clones belonging to CD8+ T cells outnumbered, on average, those of CD4+.

Trimming removed 3 bases at V and 1 base at J, with 15 bases between. Germline lookup yields CDR1 LNHDA and CDR2 SQIVND (reference sequence). CDR3 size: 17 residues. TCRdb keeps only in-frame clones here, not all; method: immunoSEQ multiplex PCR. The table records under 60,000 clones, more than 85% of them present only once. Specimen: CD4+ or CD8+ T cells sorted from blood, collected in a trial of the OX40 agonist ivuxolimab. The sequence derives from an adult with an advanced solid tumor such as melanoma, head and neck, liver or kidney cancer. The chain is built from TRBV19 and TRBJ1-4; D gene ambiguous. CDR3: CASSIPGRVGTNEKLFF. DNA of the CDR3: TGTGCCAGTAGTATTCCAGGAAGGGTAGGAACTAATGAAAAACTGTTTTTT.